The text below deals with one T cell receptor beta chain. Its antigen is not known. The data belong to a study of CD8 T cell repertoires and HIV-1 epitope variants. About the study: Each of Twenty-five Gag and Nef epitope peptides stimulated a separate culture. Controls were a CMV, EBV and flu pool, Ebola AY9, and no peptide. Epitopes were three Gag families plus Nef HW9 and YT9.

The CDR3 runs to 12 residues. From germline, CDR1 is MDHEN and CDR2 SYDVKM. Trimming removed 5 bases at V and 9 bases at J, with 11 bases between. Generated by immunoSEQ multiplex PCR, the TCRdb table keeps only in-frame clones and is missing some. The sample gives 5,500 to 7,000 clones, around 68% of which show up once; around 43% is in the top ten. Study-level points and caveats: Most of the nine antigen-specific clonotypes appeared cross-reactive to autologous or escape variants.

V usage is TRBV28 and J usage is TRBJ1-3, with D hard to call. Sequencing was carried out using cultured CD8+ T cells derived from PBMCs. The sequence was obtained from a male donor with HIV. The CDR3 is CASSHRPSTIYF. The CDR3 bases are TGTGCCAGCAGTCATCGCCCGTCCACCATATATTTT.